This T cell receptor (beta chain) is drawn from a study of blood T cells in healthy people across ages. Study-wide findings and caveats: Bulk PBMC profiling left naive and antigen-experienced comparisons inconclusive.

Notes on this clonotype: The antigen is unknown. A much larger clone differs from this one at a single base, so this may be a read error.

Donors were healthy Caucasian individuals from Russia aged roughly 6 to 90. V was clipped by 10 bases and J by 3 bases, with 13 bases between them. The CDR3 runs to 12 residues. CDR1 is ENHRY, CDR2 SYGVKD, per germline. It was with a sample-barcoded 5' primer and a J-beta primer mix that a second PCR of roughly 6 to 11 cycles was run. Each cDNA molecule, via a template-switch adaptor with 12 random nucleotides, was tagged. Sequencing recovered at least 3 million CDR3-containing paired-end reads from each sample. TCRdb called the 5' RACE reads again in MiXCR, with one record for every CDR3 protein. The sample lists some 1,500,000 distinct CDR3 sequences; approximately 43% were seen once.

The sequenced sample consisted of blood. This sequence was found in a woman between 18 and 30 years old in good health. V gene TRBV10-3 combines with J gene TRBJ2-7; D remains unclear. CDR3 loop: CATLPTVYEQYF. DNA of the CDR3: TGTGCCACACTACCGACTGTCTACGAGCAGTACTTC.